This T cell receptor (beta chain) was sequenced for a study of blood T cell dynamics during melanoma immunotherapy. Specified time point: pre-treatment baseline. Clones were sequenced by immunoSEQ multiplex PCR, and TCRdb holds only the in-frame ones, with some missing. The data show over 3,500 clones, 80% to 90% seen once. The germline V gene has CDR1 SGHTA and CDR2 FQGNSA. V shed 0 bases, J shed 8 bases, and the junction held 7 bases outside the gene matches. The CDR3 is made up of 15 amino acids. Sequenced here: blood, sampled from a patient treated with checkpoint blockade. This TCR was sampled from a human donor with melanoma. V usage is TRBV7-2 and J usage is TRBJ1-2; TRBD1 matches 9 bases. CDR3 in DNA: TGTGCCAGCAGCTTAGCGGGTGACAGGGGGAAGGGCTACACCTTC. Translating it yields CASSLAGDRGKGYTF.